This paragraph reports one T cell receptor beta chain. Some clones are missing from TCRdb's copy, which holds only in-frame ones; the method was immunoSEQ multiplex PCR. The table records about 20,000 clones, under 85% of them present only once. The data stem from a study of OX40 agonist ivuxolimab in advanced cancers. The sequences come from CD4+ or CD8+ T cells sorted from blood, collected in a trial of the OX40 agonist ivuxolimab. The sequence was collected from an adult with an advanced solid tumor such as melanoma, head and neck, liver or kidney cancer.

The CDR3 reads CASSGWGPLHF. The CDR3 DNA reads TGTGCCAGCAGTGGGTGGGGGCCCCTCCACTTT. V is TRBV2 and J is TRBJ1-6; maybe TRBD1 (5 bases). The CDR3 length is 11 residues. Germline loops: CDR1 SNHLY, CDR2 FYNNEI. Trimming cost V 4 bases and J 13 bases, with 8 bases left between them.